This record covers a single TCR beta chain. The CDR3 totals 15 residues. Germline V gene lookup returns CDR1 SGHDT and CDR2 YYEEEE. Trimming stripped 4 bases from V and 0 bases from J, with 12 bases between. The sample is drawn from a study of sequential checkpoint blockade in melanoma. Treatment noted: randomized to nivolumab then ipilimumab (arm A) or the reverse (arm B). Assay: immunoSEQ multiplex PCR; the TCRdb copy retains only in-frame clones and omits some. Of over 30,000 clones detected, 70% to 90% appear once; the ten largest clones hold 5.5% to 7%. This sequence joins TRBV5-6 and TRBJ2-3, with D perhaps matching TRBD1 (6 bases). Specimen: CD8+ T cells sorted from blood (inferred from file names), collected from a patient given nivolumab and ipilimumab in sequence. This clonotype was sampled from a human donor with melanoma. The CDR3 reads CASSPTGFSTDTQYF. CDR3 sequence (DNA): TGTGCCAGCAGCCCGACAGGCTTTAGCACAGATACGCAGTATTTT.